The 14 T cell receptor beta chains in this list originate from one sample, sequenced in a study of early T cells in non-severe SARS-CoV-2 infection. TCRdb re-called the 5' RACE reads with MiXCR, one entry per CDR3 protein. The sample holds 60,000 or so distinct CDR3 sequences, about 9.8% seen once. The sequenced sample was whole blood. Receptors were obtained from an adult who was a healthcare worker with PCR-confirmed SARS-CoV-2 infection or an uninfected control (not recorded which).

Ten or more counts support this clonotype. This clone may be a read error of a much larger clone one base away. The CDR3 here is CATSENRDGGNIQYF. CDR3 nucleotides: TGTGCCACCAGTGAGAACCGGGACGGGGGAAACATTCAGTACTTC. This sequence joins TRBV24-1 and TRBJ2-4, with a possible D match to TRBD2 (6 bases). The CDR3 sequence is 15 residues long. Per the germline V gene, CDR1 is KGHDR and CDR2 is SFDVKD. With 4 bases removed from V and 6 bases from J, the gap between germline ends came to 15 bases.

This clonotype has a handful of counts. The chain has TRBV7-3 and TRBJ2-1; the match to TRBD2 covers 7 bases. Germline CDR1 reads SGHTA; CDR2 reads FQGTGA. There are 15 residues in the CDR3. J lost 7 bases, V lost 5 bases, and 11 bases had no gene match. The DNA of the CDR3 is TGTGCCAGCAGCCAAGGGGAGGGGAGATGGAATGAGCAGTTCTTC. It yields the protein CASSQGEGRWNEQFF. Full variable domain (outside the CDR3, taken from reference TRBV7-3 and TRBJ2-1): GAGVSQTPSNKVTEKGKYVELRCDPISGHTALYWYRQSLGQGPEFLIYFQGTGAADDSGLPNDRFFAVRPEGSVSTLKIQRTERGDSAVYLCASSQGEGRWNEQFFGPGTRLTVL.

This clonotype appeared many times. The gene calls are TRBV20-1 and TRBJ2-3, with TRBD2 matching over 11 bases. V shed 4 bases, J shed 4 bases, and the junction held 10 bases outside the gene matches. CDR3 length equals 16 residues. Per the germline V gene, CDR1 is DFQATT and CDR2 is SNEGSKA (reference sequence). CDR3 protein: CSAIRLAGFLADTQYF. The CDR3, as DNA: TGCAGTGCTATCCGACTAGCGGGATTTTTGGCAGATACGCAGTATTTT.

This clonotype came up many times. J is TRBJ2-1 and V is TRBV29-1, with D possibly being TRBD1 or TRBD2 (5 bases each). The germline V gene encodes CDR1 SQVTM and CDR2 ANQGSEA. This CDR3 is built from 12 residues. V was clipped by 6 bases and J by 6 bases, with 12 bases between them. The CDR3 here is CSVFPGTNEQFF. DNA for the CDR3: TGCAGCGTGTTTCCTGGGACCAATGAGCAGTTCTTC.

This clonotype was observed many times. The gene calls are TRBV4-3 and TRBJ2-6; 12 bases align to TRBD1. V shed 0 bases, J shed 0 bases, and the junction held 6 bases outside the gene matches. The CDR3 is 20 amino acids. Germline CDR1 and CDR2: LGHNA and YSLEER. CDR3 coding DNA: TGCGCCAGCAGCCAAGAGGCATTGGGACAGGGGGCCTCTGGGGCCAACGTCCTGACTTTC. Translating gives CASSQEALGQGASGANVLTF.

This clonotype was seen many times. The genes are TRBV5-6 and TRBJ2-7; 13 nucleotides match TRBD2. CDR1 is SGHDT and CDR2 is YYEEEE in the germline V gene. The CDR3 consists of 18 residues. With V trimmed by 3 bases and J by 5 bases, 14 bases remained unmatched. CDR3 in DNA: TGTGCCAGCAGCTGGAGGAACCCGGGACTAGCGGGGCGAAACGAGCAGTACTTC. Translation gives CASSWRNPGLAGRNEQYF. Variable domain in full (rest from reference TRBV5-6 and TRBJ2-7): DAGVTQSPTHLIKTRGQQVTLRCSPKSGHDTVSWYQQALGQGPQFIFQYYEEEERQRGNFPDRFSGHQFPNYSSELNVNALLLGDSALYLCASSWRNPGLAGRNEQYFGPGTRLTVT.

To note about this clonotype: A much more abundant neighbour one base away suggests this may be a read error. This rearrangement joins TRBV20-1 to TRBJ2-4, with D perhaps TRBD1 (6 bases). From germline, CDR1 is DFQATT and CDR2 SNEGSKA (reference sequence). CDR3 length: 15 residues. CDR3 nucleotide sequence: TGCAGTGCTAAAGAACCGACAGGAGCCAAAACCATTCAGTACTTC. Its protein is CSAKEPTGAKTIQYF.

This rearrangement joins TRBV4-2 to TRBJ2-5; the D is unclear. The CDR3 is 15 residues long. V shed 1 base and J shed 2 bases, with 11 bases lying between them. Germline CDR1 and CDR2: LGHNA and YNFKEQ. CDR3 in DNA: TGTGCCAGCAGCCAAGGAGGCGGCCTTCAAGAGACCCAGTACTTC. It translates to CASSQGGGLQETQYF.

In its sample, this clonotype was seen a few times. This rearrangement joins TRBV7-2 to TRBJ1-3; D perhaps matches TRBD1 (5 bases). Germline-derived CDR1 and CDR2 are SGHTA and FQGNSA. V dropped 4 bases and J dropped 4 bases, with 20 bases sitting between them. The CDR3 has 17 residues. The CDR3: CASSSPYRTTGGNTIYF. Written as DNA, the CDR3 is TGTGCCAGCAGCTCCCCATACAGGACCACGGGAGGAAACACCATATATTTT. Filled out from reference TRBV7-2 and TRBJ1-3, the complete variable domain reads GAGVSQSPSNKVTEKGKDVELRCDPISGHTALYWYRQSLGQGLEFLIYFQGNSAPDKSGLPSDRFSAERTGGSVSTLTIQRTQQEDSAVYLCASSSPYRTTGGNTIYFGEGSWLTVV.

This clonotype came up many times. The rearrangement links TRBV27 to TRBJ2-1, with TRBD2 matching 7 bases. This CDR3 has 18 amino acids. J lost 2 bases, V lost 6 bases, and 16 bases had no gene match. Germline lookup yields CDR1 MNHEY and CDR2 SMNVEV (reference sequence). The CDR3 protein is CASSPSAGVRGAYNEQFF. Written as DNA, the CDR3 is TGTGCCAGCAGCCCCTCGGCGGGGGTGAGGGGCGCCTACAATGAGCAGTTCTTC.

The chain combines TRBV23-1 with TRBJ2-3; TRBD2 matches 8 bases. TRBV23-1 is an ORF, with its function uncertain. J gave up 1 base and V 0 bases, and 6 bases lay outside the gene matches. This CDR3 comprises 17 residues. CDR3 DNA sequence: TGCGCCAGCAGTCAATCTATGGTAGCGGGATGCACAGATACGCAGTATTTT. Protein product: CASSQSMVAGCTDTQYF.

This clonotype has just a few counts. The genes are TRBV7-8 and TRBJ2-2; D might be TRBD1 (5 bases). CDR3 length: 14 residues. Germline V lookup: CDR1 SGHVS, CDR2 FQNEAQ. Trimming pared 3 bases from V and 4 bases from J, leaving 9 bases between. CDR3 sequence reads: CASSFVRGTGELFF. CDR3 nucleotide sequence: TGTGCCAGCAGCTTCGTTAGGGGCACCGGGGAGCTGTTTTTT.

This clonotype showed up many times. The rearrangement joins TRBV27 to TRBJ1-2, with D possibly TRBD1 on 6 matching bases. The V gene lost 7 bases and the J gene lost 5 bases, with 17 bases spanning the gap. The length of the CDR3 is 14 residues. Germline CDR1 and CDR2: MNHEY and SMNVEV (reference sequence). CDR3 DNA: TGTGCCAGCACCCCATCCACAGGGTCGTATGGCTACACCTTC. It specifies CASTPSTGSYGYTF.

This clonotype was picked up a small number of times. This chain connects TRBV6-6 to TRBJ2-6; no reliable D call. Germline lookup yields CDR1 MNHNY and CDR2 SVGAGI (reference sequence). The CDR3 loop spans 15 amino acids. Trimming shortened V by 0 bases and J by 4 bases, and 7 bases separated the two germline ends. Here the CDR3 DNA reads TGTGCCAGCAGTTACTCGGCCACCGGGGCCAACGTCCTGACTTTC. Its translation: CASSYSATGANVLTF.